The next 15 T cell receptor beta chains were all read from a single sample in a study of blood T cell repertoires in COVID-19. The protocol was immunoSEQ multiplex PCR, while the TCRdb copy is restricted to in-frame clones and leaves out a portion. The repertoire holds hundreds of thousands of clones, around 89% seen once, with roughly 6% in the top ten. The specimen was peripheral blood. All receptors come from a woman between 25 and 40 years old with COVID-19, enrolled during active disease.

The rearrangement uses TRBV2 and TRBJ1-2, with TRBD1 as a possible D gene (6 bases). The CDR3 spans 14 residues. Germline CDR1 and CDR2: SNHLY and FYNNEI. V lost 6 bases and J 0 bases, leaving 11 bases between the germline ends. CDR3 bases: TGTGCCAGCAGAGGGGACAACCCTAACTATGGCTACACCTTC. This sequence encodes CASRGDNPNYGYTF.

This clone was recorded only once. The chain links TRBV27 to TRBJ1-2; unclear D gene. CDR1 is MNHEY, CDR2 SMNVEV, per germline (reference sequence). The CDR3 covers 12 residues. V was cut by 5 bases and J by 5 bases, with 9 bases left in between. In DNA form, the CDR3 reads TGTGCCAGCAGTCCTGGGCCGTATGGCTACACCTTC. It codes for CASSPGPYGYTF.

V is TRBV19 and J is TRBJ2-7; 13 bases are shared with TRBD2. The V gene end was trimmed by 5 bases and the J gene end by 6 bases; junction bases not matched to a gene: 10. This CDR3 is built from 16 residues. Germline lookup yields CDR1 LNHDA and CDR2 SQIVND (reference sequence). Here the CDR3 DNA reads TGTGCCAGTAGTGCCCCCGGGACTAGCGGGGTGGGCGAGCAGTACTTC. Its translation: CASSAPGTSGVGEQYF.

This rearrangement joins TRBV19 to TRBJ1-2; TRBD1 aligns across 8 bases. Germline lookup yields CDR1 LNHDA and CDR2 SQIVND (reference sequence). V shed 7 bases, J shed 0 bases, and the junction held 7 bases outside the gene matches. CDR3 size: 15 residues. CDR3 sequence: CASTPDRDTNYGYTF. The DNA of the CDR3 is TGTGCCAGTACCCCGGACAGGGACACTAACTATGGCTACACCTTC.

The CDR3 region is CASSAGGPQHF. CDR3 in DNA: TGTGCCAGCAGCGCCGGGGGGCCCCAGCATTTT. The rearrangement joins TRBV7-9 to TRBJ1-5; possibly TRBD1 for D (5 bases). Germline values: CDR1 SEHNR, CDR2 FQNEAQ (reference sequence). The V and J ends lost 5 bases and 9 bases respectively, with 8 bases between them. The CDR3 loop spans 11 amino acids.

The chain couples TRBV29-1 to TRBJ1-3; 12 bases map to TRBD1. Germline V gene data show CDR1 as SQVTM and CDR2 as ANQGSEA. Germline trimming cut 6 bases from V and 2 bases from J; bases unmatched to any gene: 5. This CDR3 has 15 residues. The CDR3 nucleotides are TGCAGCGTCCGGGGACAGGGGGCGACTGGAAACACCATATATTTT. It yields the protein CSVRGQGATGNTIYF.

The chain is built from TRBV10-1 and TRBJ1-1; 9 bases are a match to TRBD1. CDR3 size: 15 residues. The J segment lost 4 bases and the V segment lost 4 bases, leaving 7 bases of the junction unmatched. Germline V lookup: CDR1 WNHNN, CDR2 SYGVQD (reference sequence). The CDR3 nucleotides read TGCGCCAGCAGTGTAAACAGGGGGCCGAGCACTGAAGCTTTCTTT. Its protein product is CASSVNRGPSTEAFF.

This rearrangement joins TRBV5-5 to TRBJ2-2, with TRBD1 matching over 8 bases. The CDR3 is made up of 15 amino acids. Germline V gene sequence: CDR1 SGHKS, CDR2 YYEKEE (reference sequence). With 4 bases clipped from V and 3 bases from J, the junction kept 5 bases outside the gene matches. DNA for the CDR3: TGTGCCAGCAGCCATCAGGGGGCTGACACCGGGGAGCTGTTTTTT. This codes for CASSHQGADTGELFF.

The chain combines TRBV4-2 with TRBJ1-1, with D unresolved. V lost 1 base and J 3 bases, leaving 9 bases between the germline ends. The CDR3 sequence is 14 residues long. Germline assignment: CDR1 LGHNA and CDR2 YNFKEQ. The CDR3 sequence: CASSQVQVDTEAFF. CDR3 coding DNA: TGTGCCAGCAGCCAAGTGCAGGTCGACACTGAAGCTTTCTTT.

This chain connects TRBV19 to TRBJ2-1; 7 bases are shared with TRBD2. Germline V gives CDR1 LNHDA, CDR2 SQIVND (reference sequence). The trim removed 6 bases at V and 0 bases at J, leaving 2 bases unmatched. This CDR3 is 14 amino acids long. The CDR3 DNA follows: TGTGCCAGTAGCGAGCGGGACTCCTACAATGAGCAGTTCTTC. Its protein product is CASSERDSYNEQFF.

The chain is built from TRBV6-2 or TRBV6-3 and TRBJ1-4, with D perhaps TRBD1 (5 bases). The CDR3 covers 14 residues. Germline values: CDR1 MNHEY, CDR2 SVGEGT. V gave up 4 bases and J gave up 5 bases, with 11 bases separating them. CDR3 nucleotide sequence: TGTGCCAGCAGTTTGTCAGGGAAGAATGAAAAACTGTTTTTT. Translating it yields CASSLSGKNEKLFF.

The chain couples TRBV6-5 to TRBJ1-3; D gene ambiguous. V gave up 0 bases and J gave up 0 bases, with 9 bases separating them. This CDR3 has 16 residues. The germline CDR1 and CDR2 sequences are MNHEY and SVGAGI. The CDR3 DNA sequence: TGTGCCAGCAGTTACTCAGCGCATGGCTCTGGAAACACCATATATTTT. It encodes CASSYSAHGSGNTIYF.

V and J are TRBV9 and TRBJ2-3, with a possible D match to TRBD2 (6 bases). V lost 2 bases, J lost 3 bases, and 7 bases lay in between. Germline values: CDR1 SGDLS, CDR2 YYNGEE. This CDR3 region has 13 residues. In DNA, the CDR3 is TGTGCCAGCAGCGTCGGGACTACAGATACGCAGTATTTT. It yields the protein CASSVGTTDTQYF.

The CDR3 nucleotides are TGTGCCAGCAGCCGACAGGGGTCCTACGAGCAGTACGTC. Protein sequence: CASSRQGSYEQYV. The chain couples TRBV27 to TRBJ2-7, with 8 bases lining up with TRBD1. After removal of 6 bases from V and 1 base from J, the junction contained 2 bases not matched to a gene. CDR3 size: 13 residues. Germline V gene data show CDR1 as MNHEY and CDR2 as SMNVEV (reference sequence).

The J gene is TRBJ2-3, the V gene TRBV7-2, with 12 positions matching TRBD2. Trimming took 3 bases from V and 4 from J; bases not matched to a gene: 5. The V gene's germline CDR1 is SGHTA and CDR2 FQGNSA. The CDR3 spans 16 residues. In nucleotides, the CDR3 is TGTGCCAGCAGCTTCCTAGCGGGGGGGCCCGCAGATACGCAGTATTTT. It encodes CASSFLAGGPADTQYF.